This TCR beta chain was captured in a study of synovial regulatory T cells in juvenile arthritis. Study-wide points: Synovial Teff and blood CPL repertoires partially overlapped with iaTreg TCR repertoires, which were largely patient-private. iaTreg cells shared more CDR3 sequences with synovial Tregs than other blood Tregs did.

On this clone itself: What it binds is unknown.

Matched peripheral blood accompanied the synovial fluid taken from each patient with active arthritis. There are 13 residues in the CDR3. The DNA is not on file. Looked up from germline, CDR1 is MNHNS and CDR2 is SASEGT. Some clones are missing from TCRdb's copy, which holds only in-frame ones; the method was immunoSEQ multiplex PCR. The sample includes over a thousand clones. The rearrangement joins TRBV6-1 to TRBJ1-5; the TRBD1 assignment by TCRdb is unverifiable without DNA. This TCR derives from a donor aged 2-30 years with juvenile idiopathic arthritis. The sequenced sample was Treg cells from the synovium. CDR3 residues: CAISTDRNQPQHF.